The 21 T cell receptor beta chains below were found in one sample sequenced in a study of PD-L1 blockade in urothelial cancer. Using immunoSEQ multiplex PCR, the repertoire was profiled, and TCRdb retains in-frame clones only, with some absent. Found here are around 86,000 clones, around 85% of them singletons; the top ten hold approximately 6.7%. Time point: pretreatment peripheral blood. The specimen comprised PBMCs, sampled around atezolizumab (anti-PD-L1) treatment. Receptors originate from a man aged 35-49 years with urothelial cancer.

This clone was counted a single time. DNA for the CDR3: TGTGCCAGCAGCCCGACTAGCGCAGAGACCCAGTACTTC. This translates into CASSPTSAETQYF. This chain joins TRBV5-6 and TRBJ2-5; TRBD2 agrees at 8 bases. Germline V gene lookup returns CDR1 SGHDT and CDR2 YYEEEE. The length of the CDR3 is 13 residues. V shed 4 bases, J shed 4 bases, and the junction held 3 bases outside the gene matches.

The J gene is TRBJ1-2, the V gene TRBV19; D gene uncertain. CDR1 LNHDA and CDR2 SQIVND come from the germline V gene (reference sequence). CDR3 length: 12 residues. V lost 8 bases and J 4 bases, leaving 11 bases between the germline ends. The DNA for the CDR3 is TGTGCCAGTCAGACAACGACCTATGGCTACACCTTC. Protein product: CASQTTTYGYTF.

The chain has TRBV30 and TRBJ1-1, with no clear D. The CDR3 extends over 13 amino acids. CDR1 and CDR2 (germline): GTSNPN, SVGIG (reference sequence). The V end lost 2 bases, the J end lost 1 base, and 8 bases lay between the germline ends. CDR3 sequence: CAWSTTRNTEAFF. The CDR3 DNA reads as TGTGCCTGGAGTACCACAAGGAACACTGAAGCTTTCTTT.

The CDR3 here is CASKQGPNYGYTF. DNA of the CDR3: TGCGCCAGCAAGCAGGGGCCAAACTATGGCTACACCTTC. V gene TRBV5-1 combines with J gene TRBJ1-2; perhaps TRBD1 as D (6 bases). Germline V CDR1 and CDR2: SGHRS, YFSETQ. The CDR3 length is 13 residues. Trimming pared 6 bases from V and 2 bases from J, leaving 11 bases between.

The CDR3 DNA reads TGTGCCAGCAGCTTTAACAGGGACAATGAGCAGTTCTTC. This gives the protein CASSFNRDNEQFF. The genes are TRBV11-3 and TRBJ2-1; possible D gene TRBD1, 6 bases. The CDR3 is made up of 13 amino acids. Germline CDR1 and CDR2: SGHNT and YENEEA. V lost 3 bases to trimming and J lost 5 bases, with 8 bases between them.

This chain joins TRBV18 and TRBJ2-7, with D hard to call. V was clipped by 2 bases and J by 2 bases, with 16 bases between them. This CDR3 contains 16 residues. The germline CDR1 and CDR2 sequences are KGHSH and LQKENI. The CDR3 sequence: CASSPLDSPRAYEQYF. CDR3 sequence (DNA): TGTGCCAGCTCACCATTAGACTCACCTCGGGCCTACGAGCAGTACTTC.

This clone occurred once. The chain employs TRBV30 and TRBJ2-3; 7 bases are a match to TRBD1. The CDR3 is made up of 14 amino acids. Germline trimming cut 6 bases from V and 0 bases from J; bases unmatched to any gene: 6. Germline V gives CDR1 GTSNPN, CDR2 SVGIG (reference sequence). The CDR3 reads CACKGAVSTDTQYF. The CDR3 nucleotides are TGTGCCTGCAAGGGGGCGGTGAGCACAGATACGCAGTATTTT.

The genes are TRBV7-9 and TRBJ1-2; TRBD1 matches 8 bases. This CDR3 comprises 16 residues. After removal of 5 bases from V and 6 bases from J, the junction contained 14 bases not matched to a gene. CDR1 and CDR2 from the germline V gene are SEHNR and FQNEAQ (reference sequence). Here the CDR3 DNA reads TGTGCCAGCAGCCGGGTGGGCCAGACAGGGGATGATGGCTACACCTTC. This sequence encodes CASSRVGQTGDDGYTF.

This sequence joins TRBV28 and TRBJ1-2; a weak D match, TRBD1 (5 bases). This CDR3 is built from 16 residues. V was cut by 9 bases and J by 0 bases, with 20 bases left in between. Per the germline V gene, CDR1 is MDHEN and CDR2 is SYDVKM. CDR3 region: CASDSDQIASNYGYTF. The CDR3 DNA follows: TGTGCCAGTGACAGCGACCAGATTGCCTCTAACTATGGCTACACCTTC.

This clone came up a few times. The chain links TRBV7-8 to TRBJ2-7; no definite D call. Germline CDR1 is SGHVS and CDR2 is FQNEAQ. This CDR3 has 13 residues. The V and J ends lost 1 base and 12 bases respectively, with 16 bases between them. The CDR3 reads CASSLDAEELRYF. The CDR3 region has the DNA TGTGCCAGCAGCTTAGATGCCGAGGAGTTAAGGTACTTC.

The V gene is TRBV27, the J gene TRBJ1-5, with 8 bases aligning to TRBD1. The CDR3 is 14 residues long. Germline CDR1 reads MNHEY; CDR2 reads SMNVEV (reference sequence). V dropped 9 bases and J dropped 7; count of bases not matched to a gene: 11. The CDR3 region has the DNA TGTGCCAGTGGACAGGGAGAAGTACGACAGCCCCAGCATTTT. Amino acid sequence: CASGQGEVRQPQHF.

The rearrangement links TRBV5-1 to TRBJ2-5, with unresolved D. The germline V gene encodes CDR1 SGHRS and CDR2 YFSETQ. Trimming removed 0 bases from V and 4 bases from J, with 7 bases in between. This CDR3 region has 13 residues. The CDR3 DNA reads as TGCGCCAGCAGCTTGGATCGAGGAGAGACCCAGTACTTC. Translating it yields CASSLDRGETQYF.

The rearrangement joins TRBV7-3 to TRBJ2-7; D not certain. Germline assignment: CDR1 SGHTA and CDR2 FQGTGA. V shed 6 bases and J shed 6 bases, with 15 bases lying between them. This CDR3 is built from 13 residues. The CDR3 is CASSRQAGSEQYF. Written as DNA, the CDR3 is TGTGCCAGCAGTCGGCAGGCAGGTTCCGAGCAGTACTTC.

CDR3 sequence reads: CSVERSGRTGTGELFF. The DNA for the CDR3 is TGCAGCGTTGAAAGGTCGGGGAGGACGGGGACCGGGGAGCTGTTTTTT. J is TRBJ2-2 and V is TRBV29-1; possibly TRBD2 for D (6 bases). Deletions cut 2 bases from V and 5 bases from J, with 18 bases between. CDR3 size: 16 residues. In germline, CDR1 is SQVTM, CDR2 ANQGSEA.

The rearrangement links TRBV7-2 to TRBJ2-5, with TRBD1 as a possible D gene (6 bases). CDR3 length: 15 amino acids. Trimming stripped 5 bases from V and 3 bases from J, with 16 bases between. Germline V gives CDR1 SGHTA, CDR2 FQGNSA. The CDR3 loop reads CASSPPGPGEETQYF. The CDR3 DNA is TGTGCCAGCAGCCCCCCGGGCCCAGGGGAAGAGACCCAGTACTTC.

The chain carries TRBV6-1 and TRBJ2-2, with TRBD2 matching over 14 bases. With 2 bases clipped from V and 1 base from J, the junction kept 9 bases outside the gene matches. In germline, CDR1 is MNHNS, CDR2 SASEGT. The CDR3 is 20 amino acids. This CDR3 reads CASSEKVVTSGRGNTGELFF. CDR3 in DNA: TGTGCCAGCAGTGAAAAGGTAGTGACTAGCGGGAGGGGGAACACCGGGGAGCTGTTTTTT.

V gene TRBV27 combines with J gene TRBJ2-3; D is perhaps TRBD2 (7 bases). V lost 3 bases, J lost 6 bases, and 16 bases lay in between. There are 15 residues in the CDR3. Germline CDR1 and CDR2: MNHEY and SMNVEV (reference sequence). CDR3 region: CASSFEGGDIDTQYF. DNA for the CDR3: TGTGCCAGCAGTTTCGAAGGGGGGGATATCGATACGCAGTATTTT.

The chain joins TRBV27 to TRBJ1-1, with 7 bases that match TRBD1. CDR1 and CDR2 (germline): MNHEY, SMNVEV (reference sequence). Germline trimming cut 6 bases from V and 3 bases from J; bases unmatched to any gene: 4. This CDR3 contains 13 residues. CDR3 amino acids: CASRRQGYTEAFF. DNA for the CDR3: TGTGCCAGCAGACGACAGGGATACACTGAAGCTTTCTTT.

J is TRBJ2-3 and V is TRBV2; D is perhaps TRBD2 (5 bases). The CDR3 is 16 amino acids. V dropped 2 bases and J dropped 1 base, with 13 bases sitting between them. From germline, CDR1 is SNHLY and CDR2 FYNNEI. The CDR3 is CASSERAGRGTDTQYF. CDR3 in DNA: TGTGCCAGCAGTGAACGGGCGGGCCGGGGCACAGATACGCAGTATTTT.

CDR3 sequence reads: CASSPTTRNRGSYEQYF. CDR3 DNA: TGTGCCAGCAGCCCCACCACCCGAAACAGGGGGTCCTACGAGCAGTACTTC. V is TRBV11-2 and J is TRBJ2-7; 8 bases agree with TRBD1. The ends lost 5 bases at V and 1 base at J; junction bases unmatched: 13. Germline CDR1 is SGHAT and CDR2 is FQNNGV. This CDR3 is built from 17 residues.

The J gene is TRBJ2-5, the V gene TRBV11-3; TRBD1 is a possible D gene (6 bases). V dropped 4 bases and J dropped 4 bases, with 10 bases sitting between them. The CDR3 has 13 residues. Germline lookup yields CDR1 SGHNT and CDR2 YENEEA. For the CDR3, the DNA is TGTGCCAGCAGCTCCGGACAGTCAGAGACCCAGTACTTC. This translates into CASSSGQSETQYF.